This TCR beta chain was identified in a study of shared clonotypes between healthy human individuals. This clone has only a few counts. Within the sample, other DNA sequences also encode this same CDR3. Spread over ten immunoSEQ deep assay plates, unsorted PBMC DNA underwent sequencing. Original methodology: As immunoSEQ supplied junction-only sequences (without quality scores), filtering differed. The table came from immunoSEQ multiplex PCR; TCRdb's copy has only in-frame clones and leaves some out. The V and J calls and the clone size are those of that table, but D and trimming were determined from the DNA. The repertoire holds more than 450,000 clones, with 60% to 85% as singletons. The donor population consisted of healthy HIV-negative adults with no recent acute infections or vaccinations. This CDR3 region has 13 residues. The ends were cut back, 0 bases at V and 2 bases at J, with 4 bases in the middle. Germline CDR1 LNHDA, CDR2 SQIVND (reference sequence).

Input material: PBMCs. The TCR was taken from a middle-aged woman in good health. Some clones in this sample may be carry-over from other donors' samples. The rearrangement links TRBV19 to TRBJ1-1, with unresolved D. This CDR3 reads CASSIDSNTEAFF. CDR3 coding DNA: TGTGCCAGTAGTATAGACAGTAACACTGAAGCTTTCTTT.